A single sample is the source of the 9 T cell receptor beta chains below, sequenced in a study of blood T cell repertoires in COVID-19 (dated by TCRdb to between 2020 and 2021). Receptors were amplified or captured by the immunoSEQ multiplex PCR assay. TCRdb took this table from immuneACCESS and kept in-frame rearrangements with V and J called. Such tables lack part of the clones; where checked against another copy, unresolved V genes explain under half of the gap, and the rest is unexplained. In this sample the table shows 250,000 to 350,000 clones, approximately 87% of which occur a single time. Roughly 4% of the sample comes from the top ten. Sequencing was done on a sample of peripheral blood. The receptors derive from a woman aged 45 to 65 with active or convalescent COVID-19.

This clone occurred a few times. The chain joins TRBV2 to TRBJ2-1; weak D call: TRBD2 (5 bases). V was pared by 4 bases and J by 1 base, with 17 bases between. Germline V lookup: CDR1 SNHLY, CDR2 FYNNEI. The CDR3 spans 17 residues. CDR3 sequence reads: CASSGLGLSTSYNEQFF. CDR3 DNA sequence: TGTGCCAGCAGTGGGCTCGGACTCTCTACATCCTACAATGAGCAGTTCTTC.

V gene TRBV5-1 combines with J gene TRBJ1-1, with a possible D match to TRBD1 (6 bases). CDR1 SGHRS and CDR2 YFSETQ come from the germline V gene. Trimming shortened V by 4 bases and J by 4 bases, and 20 bases separated the two germline ends. The CDR3 runs 16 residues. The CDR3 reads CASSPIGGVGATEAFF. DNA for the CDR3: TGCGCCAGCAGCCCCATTGGGGGTGTGGGGGCCACTGAAGCTTTCTTT.

The chain employs TRBV6-2 or TRBV6-3 and TRBJ1-5; D gene uncertain. Trimming left V 6 bases short and J 1 base short, with 19 bases between. The germline CDR1 and CDR2 sequences are MNHEY and SVGEGT. The CDR3 extends over 17 amino acids. Written as DNA, the CDR3 is TGTGCCAGCAGCCCCCGGCCTGGGAGGGTAAGCAATCAGCCCCAGCATTTT. This translates into CASSPRPGRVSNQPQHF.

The gene calls are TRBV2 and TRBJ1-1; 7 bases are shared with TRBD1. Trimming removed 3 bases from V and 1 base from J; junction bases left unmatched: 5. CDR1 and CDR2 (germline): SNHLY, FYNNEI. The CDR3 contains 15 residues. The CDR3 bases are TGTGCCAGCAGTGACTCTCGGACAGGGAACACTGAAGCTTTCTTT. Protein product: CASSDSRTGNTEAFF.

The chain joins TRBV2 to TRBJ1-5, with TRBD1 as a possible D gene (6 bases). Trimming stripped 3 bases from V and 3 bases from J, with 15 bases between. In germline, CDR1 is SNHLY, CDR2 FYNNEI. The length of the CDR3 is 16 residues. In DNA form, the CDR3 reads TGTGCCAGCAGTGAGGGGGGGCAGGGCTTCAATCAGCCCCAGCATTTT. This sequence encodes CASSEGGQGFNQPQHF. Looking up the rest from reference TRBV2 and TRBJ1-5 gives the full variable domain: EPEVTQTPSHQVTQMGQEVILRCVPISNHLYFYWYRQILGQKVEFLVSFYNNEISEKSEIFDDQFSVERPDGSNFTLKIRSTKLEDSAMYFCASSEGGQGFNQPQHFGDGTRLSIL.

The V and J genes are TRBV5-4 and TRBJ1-2; D may be TRBD1 (5 bases). V was cut by 3 bases and J by 3 bases, with 12 bases left in between. Germline assignment: CDR1 SGHNT and CDR2 YYREEE (reference sequence). The CDR3 consists of 14 residues. The CDR3 loop reads CASSYPREDYGYTF. The CDR3 DNA is TGTGCCAGCAGCTACCCCAGGGAGGACTATGGCTACACCTTC. The full variable domain, its missing parts supplied by reference TRBV5-4 and TRBJ1-2, is ETGVTQSPTHLIKTRGQQVTLRCSSQSGHNTVSWYQQALGQGPQFIFQYYREEENGRGNFPPRFSGLQFPNYSSELNVNALELDDSALYLCASSYPREDYGYTFGSGTRLTVV.

The gene calls are TRBV6-5 and TRBJ2-7; tentative D call: TRBD1 (6 bases). The CDR3 loop spans 16 amino acids. Trimming stripped 1 base from V and 0 bases from J, with 13 bases between. Germline V gives CDR1 MNHEY, CDR2 SVGAGI. CDR3 bases: TGTGCCAGCAGTTACTTGACAGGTTCGCCCTCCTACGAGCAGTACTTC. Translation gives CASSYLTGSPSYEQYF.

V usage is TRBV6-5 and J usage is TRBJ1-1; possible D gene TRBD1, 6 bases. Germline lookup yields CDR1 MNHEY and CDR2 SVGAGI. The germline V and J ends were trimmed by 0 bases and 11 bases, with 13 bases remaining between them. The length of the CDR3 is 13 residues. CDR3 loop: CASSYSQGARAFF. Here the CDR3 DNA reads TGTGCCAGCAGTTACTCACAGGGAGCACGGGCTTTCTTT.

The rearrangement uses TRBV19 and TRBJ1-5; TRBD1 matches 9 bases. CDR3 length equals 17 residues. Trimming at V came to 5 bases and at J to 0 bases, leaving 8 bases not matched to a gene. The germline CDR1 and CDR2 sequences are LNHDA and SQIVND (reference sequence). The CDR3 nucleotides are TGTGCCAGTAGTGGGACAGGGACATTCTTTAGCAATCAGCCCCAGCATTTT. Protein: CASSGTGTFFSNQPQHF.